This T cell receptor beta chain comes out of a study of blood T cell repertoires in COVID-19. Study information: Samples taken during acute and convalescent COVID-19 were collected in the United States, Italy and Spain.

TCRdb's table, derived via immunoSEQ multiplex PCR, lists solely in-frame clones and lacks some. This sample carries over 200,000 clones, approximately 87% of them seen once, and the ten largest clones take 2.6%. CDR3 length: 13 amino acids. The V gene's germline CDR1 is GTSNPN and CDR2 SVGIG (reference sequence). After removal of 0 bases from V and 8 bases from J, the junction contained 3 bases not matched to a gene. The sequenced sample consisted of peripheral blood. This chain uses TRBV30 with TRBJ1-2; the match to TRBD1 covers 10 bases. This sequence originates from a woman aged 70-85 years with active or convalescent COVID-19. CDR3 loop: CAWSVDRGGGYTF. The CDR3 nucleotides read TGTGCCTGGAGTGTGGACAGGGGGGGAGGCTACACCTTC. The whole variable domain, remainder taken from reference TRBV30 and TRBJ1-2, is SQTIHQWPATLVQPVGSPLSLECTVEGTSNPNLYWYRQAAGRGLQLLFYSVGIGQISSEVPQNLSASRPQDRQFILSSKKLLLSDSGFYLCAWSVDRGGGYTFGSGTRLTVV.